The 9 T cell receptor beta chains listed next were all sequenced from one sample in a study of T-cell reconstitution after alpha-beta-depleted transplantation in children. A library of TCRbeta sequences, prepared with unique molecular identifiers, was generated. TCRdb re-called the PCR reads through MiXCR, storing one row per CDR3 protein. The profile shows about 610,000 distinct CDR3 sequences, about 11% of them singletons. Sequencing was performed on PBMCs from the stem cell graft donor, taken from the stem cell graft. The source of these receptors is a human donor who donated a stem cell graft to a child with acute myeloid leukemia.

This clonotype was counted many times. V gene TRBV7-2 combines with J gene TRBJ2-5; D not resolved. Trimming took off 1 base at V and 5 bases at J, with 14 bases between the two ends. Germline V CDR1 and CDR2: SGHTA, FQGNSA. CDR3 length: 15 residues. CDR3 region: CASSLVFRRSETQYF. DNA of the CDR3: TGTGCCAGCAGCTTAGTTTTCCGTAGGTCGGAGACCCAGTACTTC.

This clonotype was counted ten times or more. This CDR3 is CASSLEDPGANVLTF. The CDR3 DNA reads as TGCGCCAGCAGCTTGGAGGACCCTGGGGCCAACGTCCTGACTTTC. The J gene is TRBJ2-6, the V gene TRBV5-1; no clear D. Per germline, CDR1 SGHRS and CDR2 YFSETQ. V was clipped by 0 bases and J by 2 bases, with 6 bases between them. The CDR3 spans 15 residues.

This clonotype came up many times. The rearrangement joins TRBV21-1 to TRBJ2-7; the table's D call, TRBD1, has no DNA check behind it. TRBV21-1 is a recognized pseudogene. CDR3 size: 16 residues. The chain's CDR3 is CASLRRGREQSNEQYF. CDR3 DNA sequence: TGTGCCAGCCTCCGGCGGGGCAGGGAACAATCCAACGAGCAGTACTTC.

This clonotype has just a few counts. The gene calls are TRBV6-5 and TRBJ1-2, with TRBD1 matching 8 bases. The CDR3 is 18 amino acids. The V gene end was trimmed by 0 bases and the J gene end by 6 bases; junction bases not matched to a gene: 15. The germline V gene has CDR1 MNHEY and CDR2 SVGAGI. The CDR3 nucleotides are TGTGCCAGCAGTTACTCCCGGACAGGGAAAATGCAAGAGAATGGCTACACCTTC. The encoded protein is CASSYSRTGKMQENGYTF.

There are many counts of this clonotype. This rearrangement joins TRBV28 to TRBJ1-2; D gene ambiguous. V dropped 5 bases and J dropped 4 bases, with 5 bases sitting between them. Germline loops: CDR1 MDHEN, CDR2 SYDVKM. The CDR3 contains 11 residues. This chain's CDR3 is CASSVSYGYTF. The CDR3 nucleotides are TGTGCCAGCAGTGTCAGCTATGGCTACACCTTC.

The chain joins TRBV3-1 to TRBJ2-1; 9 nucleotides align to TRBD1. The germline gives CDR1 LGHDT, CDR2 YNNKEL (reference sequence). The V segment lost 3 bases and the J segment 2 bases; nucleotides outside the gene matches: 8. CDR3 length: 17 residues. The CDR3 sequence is CASSHPWTGVTYNEQFF. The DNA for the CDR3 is TGTGCCAGCAGCCATCCATGGACAGGGGTAACCTACAATGAGCAGTTCTTC.

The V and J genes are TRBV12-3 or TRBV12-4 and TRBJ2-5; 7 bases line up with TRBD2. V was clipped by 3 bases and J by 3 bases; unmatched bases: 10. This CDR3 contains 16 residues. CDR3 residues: CASSFGAGAFEETQYF. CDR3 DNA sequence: TGTGCCAGCAGTTTCGGGGCGGGAGCATTCGAAGAGACCCAGTACTTC.

The CDR3 spells CASRKTGGSYNEQFF. CDR3 nucleotides: TGTGCCAGCAGGAAAACAGGGGGCTCCTACAATGAGCAGTTCTTC. The V and J genes are TRBV6-1 and TRBJ2-1; 8 bases map to TRBD1. The CDR3 length is 15 residues. The V gene end was trimmed by 6 bases and the J gene end by 0 bases; junction bases not matched to a gene: 4. Germline V gene sequence: CDR1 MNHNS, CDR2 SASEGT.

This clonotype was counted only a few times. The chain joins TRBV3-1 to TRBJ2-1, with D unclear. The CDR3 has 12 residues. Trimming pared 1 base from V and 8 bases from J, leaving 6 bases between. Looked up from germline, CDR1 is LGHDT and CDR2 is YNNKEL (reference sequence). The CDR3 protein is CASSQVRHEQFF. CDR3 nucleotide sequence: TGTGCCAGCAGCCAAGTCAGGCATGAGCAGTTCTTC.